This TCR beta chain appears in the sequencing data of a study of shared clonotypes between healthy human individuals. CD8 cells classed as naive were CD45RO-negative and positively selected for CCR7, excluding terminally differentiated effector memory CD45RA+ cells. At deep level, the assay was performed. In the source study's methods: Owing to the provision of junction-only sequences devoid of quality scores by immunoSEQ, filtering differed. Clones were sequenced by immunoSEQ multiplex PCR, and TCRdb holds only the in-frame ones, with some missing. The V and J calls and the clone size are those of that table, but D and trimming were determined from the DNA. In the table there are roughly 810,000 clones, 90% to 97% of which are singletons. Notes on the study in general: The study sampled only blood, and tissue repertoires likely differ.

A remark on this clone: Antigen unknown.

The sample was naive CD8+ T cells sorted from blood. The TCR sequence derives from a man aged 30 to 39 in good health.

The CDR3 DNA reads as TGCAGCGCTGGGTCATCCCGGCTAAGTCTAGCGGAGCTCCAAGAGACCCAGTACTTC. This gives the protein CSAGSSRLSLAELQETQYF. The V and J genes are TRBV29-1 and TRBJ2-5; 7 bases agree with TRBD2. There are 19 residues in the CDR3. CDR1 is SQVTM, CDR2 ANQGSEA, per germline. V gave up 7 bases and J gave up 1 base; unmatched junction bases: 24.